This T cell receptor beta chain was observed in a study of blood T cell repertoires in COVID-19. Study at large: Donors in the United States, Italy and Spain gave samples during acute or convalescent COVID-19.

Original analysis: Nucleated cell counts were estimated from reference gene primer amplification. Only in-frame clones appear in the TCRdb table, and some are missing; sequencing was by immunoSEQ multiplex PCR. The V and J calls and clone size were taken over from that table, and D and trimming were inferred from the DNA. The profile shows about 350,000 clones, under 95% of them singletons. Germline assignment: CDR1 MNHEY and CDR2 SMNVEV (reference sequence). Trimming pared 8 bases from V and 2 bases from J, leaving 12 bases between. The CDR3 contains 13 residues. The sequencing sample was made of peripheral blood. The rearrangement joins TRBV27 to TRBJ1-1; TRBD1 might be the D (6 bases). This TCR came from a woman aged 18-35 years who had recovered from COVID-19. The CDR3 DNA is TGTGCCAGCCGATCAGGGGCTAACACTGAAGCTTTCTTT. Translating gives CASRSGANTEAFF.